Listed below are T cell receptor beta chains from one sample, sequenced in a study of shared clonotypes between healthy human individuals. The protocol was immunoSEQ multiplex PCR, while the TCRdb copy is restricted to in-frame clones and leaves out a portion. The table shows 2 million to 2.5 million clones, with around 90% occurring only once. The sequenced sample consisted of naive CD4+ T cells from PBMCs. Source of these receptors: a man aged 18 to 29 in good health. Some clones in this sample may be carry-over from other donors' samples. The CDR3 runs from the conserved cysteine through the conserved F or W. A D gene is named only where the DNA matches it firmly. Size tells how often a clone was seen (once, few, many) or the class of an expanded clone, and some rows leave it out.

>NA|TRBJ2-1|NA|TRBV2
TGTGCCAGCAGAGACCGCGGGGACCCAACTGGCCACAATGAGCAGTTCTTC
CASRDRGDPTGHNEQFF
>TRBD1|TRBJ1-5|NA|TRBV5-1
TGCGCCAGCAGCGAGACAGGGAATCAGCCCCAGCATTTT
CASSETGNQPQHF
>NA|TRBJ2-2|NA|TRBV7-3
TGTGCCAGCAGCTTCGGGACTCCCCGGTCCGGGGAGCTGTTTTTT
CASSFGTPRSGELFF
>TRBD2|TRBJ2-1|once|TRBV2
TGTGCCAGCAGCCGAAGACTAGCGGGAGGCGCGAACAATGAGCAGTTCTTC
CASSRRLAGGANNEQFF
>NA|TRBJ2-7|NA|TRBV28
TGTGCCAGCAGTTTGTTGGGGGCGGCAACGGGGGAGCAGTACTTC
CASSLLGAATGEQYF
>NA|TRBJ1-4|NA|TRBV6-5
TGTGCCAGCTATGGAGGGCGAAAACTGTTTTTT
CASYGGRKLFF
>NA|TRBJ2-7|NA|TRBV18
TGTGCCAGCTCACCACAGGGGACTTTCGAGCAGTACTTC
CASSPQGTFEQYF
>TRBD2|TRBJ2-1|NA|TRBV5-6
TGTGCCAGCAGCCTTCTAGCGGGAGGCCAAGCCTACAATGAGCAGTTCTTC
CASSLLAGGQAYNEQFF
>TRBD1|TRBJ2-3|NA|TRBV28
TGTGCCAGCAGCGCCCCGGGACAGTCAGATACGCAGTATTTT
CASSAPGQSDTQYF
>TRBD2|TRBJ2-6|NA|TRBV4-2
TGTGCCAGCAGCCCGAATGGTGTGACAGGACTAGCGGGACGCTCTGGGGCCAACGTCCTGACTTTC
CASSPNGVTGLAGRSGANVLTF
>NA|TRBJ2-2|once|TRBV7-2
TGTGCCAGCAGCCAGTGGCGCGGGGAGCTGTTTTTT
CASSQWRGELFF
>NA|TRBJ1-2|NA|TRBV7-3
TGTGCCAGCAGCAAAGATAACTATGGCTACACCTTC
CASSKDNYGYTF
>NA|TRBJ2-3|NA|TRBV9
TGTGCCAGCAGCACCGAGGGGGGTACGCAGTATTTT
CASSTEGGTQYF
>TRBD1|TRBJ1-2|NA|TRBV6-6
TGTGCCAGCATGGACAGGGATGACTATGGCTACACCTTC
CASMDRDDYGYTF
>TRBD2|TRBJ2-3|NA|TRBV4-1
TGCGCCAGCAGGCCCACTAGCGGGAAGTCGACAGATACGCAGTATTTT
CASRPTSGKSTDTQYF
>NA|TRBJ1-2|once|TRBV28
TGTGCCAGCAGATACAGGACAGCTCCCTATGGCTACACCTTC
CASRYRTAPYGYTF
>NA|TRBJ2-7|NA|TRBV10-3
TGTGCCATCAGTGATGCCGGGACGTCCTATGAGCAGTACTTC
CAISDAGTSYEQYF
>NA|TRBJ1-1|NA|TRBV7-9
TGTGCCAGCAGCTTAAGGGACGTAAACACTGAAGCTTTCTTT
CASSLRDVNTEAFF
>NA|TRBJ2-3|NA|TRBV19
TGTGCCAGTAACGGGGGGCGAGGAATAGGGGATACGCAGTATTTT
CASNGGRGIGDTQYF
>NA|TRBJ2-7|NA|TRBV5-4
TGTGCCAGCAGCACCGGACGGGGGTGGTACGAGCAGTACTTC
CASSTGRGWYEQYF
>NA|TRBJ1-2|NA|TRBV5-6
TGTGCCAGCAGCTTGAGGGCAAACGAGTATGGCTACACCTTC
CASSLRANEYGYTF
>NA|TRBJ1-2|NA|TRBV28
TGTGCCAGCAGTTTAGGGGGTGGGGCAGGGTCCCCCTATGGCTACACCTTC
CASSLGGGAGSPYGYTF
>NA|TRBJ1-1|NA|TRBV7-3
TGTGCCAGCAGCTCTACAGGGTCCACTGAAGCTTTCTTT
CASSSTGSTEAFF
>NA|TRBJ1-2|NA|TRBV19
TGTGCCAGTAGCCCTATCTCGGGGTACGGCTACACCTTC
CASSPISGYGYTF
>NA|TRBJ2-5|NA|TRBV23-1
TGCGCCAGCAGTCTTCGGGGAGGGGGGGAAGAGACCCAGTACTTC
CASSLRGGGEETQYF
>TRBD2|TRBJ2-1|NA|TRBV5-1
TGCGCCAGCAGCTTGGCCCCTAGCGGGAGTTCCAATGAGCAGTTCTTC
CASSLAPSGSSNEQFF
>NA|TRBJ2-7|NA|TRBV4-2
TGTGCCAGCAGCCTTTCCAGGGACACCTCACCCCACGAGCAGTACTTC
CASSLSRDTSPHEQYF
>TRBD1|TRBJ2-7|once|TRBV10-2
TGCGCCAGCCACAGGGGGCCCTCCTACGAGCAGTACTTC
CASHRGPSYEQYF
>TRBD1|TRBJ1-5|NA|TRBV6-8
TGTGCCAGCAGTGATGACAGGGAGGGCAATCAGCCCCAGCATTTT
CASSDDREGNQPQHF
>NA|TRBJ2-6|once|TRBV19
TGTGCCAGTAGTATAGAGAGGGAACCGTACCTGACTTTC
CASSIEREPYLTF
>TRBD1|TRBJ1-5|NA|TRBV28
TGTGCCAGCAGTTTAGGACAGGGGGCCGCAAAGCCCCAGCATTTT
CASSLGQGAAKPQHF